The clone carrying this T cell receptor (beta chain) has a handful of counts. Its antigen remains unidentified. An end of the junction differs from the germline gene, which may be a read error. The investigators amplified TCR beta CDR3 regions from RNA transcripts. The HTBI primer set was used in a first-round RT-PCR of the TCR CDR3. From the multiplex PCR reads, TCRdb called clonotypes with MiXCR, one entry per CDR3 protein. Of hundreds of thousands of distinct CDR3 sequences in the sample, just under 20% are singletons; the top ten hold approximately 50%. The data originate from a study of T cells in Graves' hyperthyroidism and ophthalmopathy. Study findings and constraints: Among clonotypes expanded in thyroid above 0.001, most were also found in blood.

PBMCs were derived from around 10 ml fresh peripheral blood. This CDR3 has 15 residues. The germline V gene has CDR1 KGHSH and CDR2 LQKENI. Input material: blood. The TCR comes from a man in his forties with Graves' ophthalmopathy. The V gene is TRBV18, the J gene TRBJ2-1; perhaps TRBD2 as D (6 bases). This chain's CDR3 is CASSPWGDSPNKQFF. The CDR3 DNA reads TGTGCCAGCTCACCGTGGGGGGACTCCCCCAATAAGCAGTTCTTC.